Listed below are T cell receptor beta chains from one sample, sequenced in a study of OX40 agonist ivuxolimab in advanced cancers. Method: immunoSEQ multiplex PCR; TCRdb's copy keeps in-frame clones and lacks some. The sample has 25,000 to 30,000 clones, roughly four fifths seen once. This specimen consisted of CD4+ or CD8+ T cells sorted from blood, obtained in a trial of the OX40 agonist ivuxolimab. Source of these receptors: an adult with an advanced solid tumor such as melanoma, head and neck, liver or kidney cancer. Both conserved end residues are part of each CDR3. The order of the fields is V gene, clone size, J gene, D gene, CDR3 DNA, CDR3 protein. A D gene is named only where the DNA matches it firmly. The size entry is marked missing in some rows and otherwise reads once, few, many or a size class.

>TRBV4-3|.|TRBJ2-7|TRBD1
TGCGCCAGCAGCCAAGATGGGGCAGGACAGGGGTCCTACGAGCAGTACTTC
CASSQDGAGQGSYEQYF
>TRBV10-3|.|TRBJ1-1|TRBD1
TGTGCCATCAGCCCCGAGGACAGGGAGAACACTGAAGCTTTCTTT
CAISPEDRENTEAFF
>TRBV28|.|TRBJ1-5|.
TGTGCCAGCATGGCCAGGACCCCGGGCAATCAGCCCCAGCATTTT
CASMARTPGNQPQHF
>TRBV19|.|TRBJ2-1|TRBD1
TGTGCCAGTAGTATTGAGGGGACAGGGTGGAAGGATGAGCAGTTCTTC
CASSIEGTGWKDEQFF
>TRBV7-9|.|TRBJ1-4|.
TGTGCCAGCAGCCCAAATGCAGAGGGTTTCGAAAAACTGTTTTTT
CASSPNAEGFEKLFF
>TRBV7-8|.|TRBJ2-7|TRBD2
TGTGCCAGCAGCTTACCGGGACTAGCTTACGAGCAGTACTTC
CASSLPGLAYEQYF
>TRBV7-2|.|TRBJ2-2|.
TGTGCCAGCATCACAGAGGGGGGAGGGACCGGGGAGCTGTTTTTT
CASITEGGGTGELFF
>TRBV29-1|.|TRBJ2-7|.
TGCAGCGTGGAAGGACAGAGGTACGAGCAGTACTTC
CSVEGQRYEQYF
>TRBV19|.|TRBJ2-7|TRBD1
TGTGCCAGTAGTATTAGAGGGGGCGGTTCGGGCGAGCAGTACTTC
CASSIRGGGSGEQYF
>TRBV5-6|.|TRBJ1-2|.
TGTGCCAGCAGCGAGGGTACAGGGACCTATGGCTACACCTTC
CASSEGTGTYGYTF
>TRBV19|.|TRBJ2-1|TRBD2
TGTGCCAGTAGTAAACACCATGGACTAGCGGGGCAGTACAATGAGCAGTTCTTC
CASSKHHGLAGQYNEQFF
>TRBV4-1|.|TRBJ2-3|.
TGCGCCAGCAGCCAAGAGGGACCTGGGGATACAGATACGCAGTATTTT
CASSQEGPGDTDTQYF
>TRBV9|.|TRBJ2-2|.
TGTGCCAGCAGCGTAGCGTACCGTCCTTCGGGGACCGGGGAGCTGTTTTTT
CASSVAYRPSGTGELFF
>TRBV6-5|.|TRBJ2-2|.
TGTGCCAGCAGTTACTCGAGGTGGACCGGGGAGCTGTTTTTT
CASSYSRWTGELFF
>TRBV19|.|TRBJ1-5|.
TGTGCCAGTAGTGGCAGGGACAACAGCAATCAGCCCCAGCATTTT
CASSGRDNSNQPQHF
>TRBV15|.|TRBJ1-1|.
TGTGCCACCAGCACAGACACCGGGACAAAAGCTTTCTTT
CATSTDTGTKAFF
>TRBV7-8|.|TRBJ2-5|.
TGTGCCAGCAGCGTCTCCCCGGCAAAGGGGGAGACCCAGTACTTC
CASSVSPAKGETQYF
>TRBV28|.|TRBJ2-7|.
TGTGCCAGCGGGGGGCCCTACGAGCAGTACTTC
CASGGPYEQYF
>TRBV28|few|TRBJ1-1|.
TGTGCCAGCAGTTTGGGCACTGAAGCTTTCTTT
CASSLGTEAFF
>TRBV11-1|few|TRBJ2-7|TRBD2
TGTGCCAGCAGCCGAGCGGGGAACTCCTACGAGCAGTACTTC
CASSRAGNSYEQYF
>TRBV15|.|TRBJ1-5|.
TGTGCCACCAGCAGTGAGGGCAGGGAGGGTAGCAATCAGCCCCAGCATTTT
CATSSEGREGSNQPQHF
>TRBV27|.|TRBJ1-4|TRBD1
TGTGCCAGCAGTTTGACAGGGACGGGCAAACTGTTTTTT
CASSLTGTGKLFF
>TRBV25-1|medium-sized|TRBJ2-7|.
TGTGCCAGCAGTGACTCCTACGAGCAGTACTTC
CASSDSYEQYF
>TRBV7-9|.|TRBJ2-6|.
TGTGCCAGCAGGGGGGACGGGTGGTCTGGGGCCAACGTCCTGACTTTC
CASRGDGWSGANVLTF
>TRBV30|.|TRBJ2-2|.
TGTGCCTGGAGTGTAAATGGGGAGAACACCGGGGAGCTGTTTTTT
CAWSVNGENTGELFF
>TRBV2|.|TRBJ1-1|TRBD1
TGTGCCATTCCGGGACAGGGGGCGATCATGAACACTGAAGCTTTCTTT
CAIPGQGAIMNTEAFF
>TRBV11-2|.|TRBJ1-6|.
TGTGCCAGCAGCACCCCCGGAAATTCACCCCTCCACTTT
CASSTPGNSPLHF
>TRBV5-1|.|TRBJ1-2|.
TGCGCCAGCAGCTTGGCCGACAGCTATGGCTACACCTTC
CASSLADSYGYTF